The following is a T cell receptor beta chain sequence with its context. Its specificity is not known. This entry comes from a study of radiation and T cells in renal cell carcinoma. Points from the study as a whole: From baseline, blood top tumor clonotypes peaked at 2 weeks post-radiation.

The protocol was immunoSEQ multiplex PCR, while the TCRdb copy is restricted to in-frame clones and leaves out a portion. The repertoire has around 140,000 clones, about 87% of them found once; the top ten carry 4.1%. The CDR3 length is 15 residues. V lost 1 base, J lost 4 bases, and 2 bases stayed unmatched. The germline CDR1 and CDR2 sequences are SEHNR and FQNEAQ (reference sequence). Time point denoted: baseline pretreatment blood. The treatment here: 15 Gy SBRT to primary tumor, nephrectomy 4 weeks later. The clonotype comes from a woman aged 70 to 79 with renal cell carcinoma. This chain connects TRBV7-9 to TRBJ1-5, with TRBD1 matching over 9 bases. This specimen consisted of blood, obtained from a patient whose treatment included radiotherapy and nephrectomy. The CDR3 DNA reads TGTGCCAGCAGCTTAGGGACAGGGGAAAATCAGCCCCAGCATTTT. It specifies CASSLGTGENQPQHF.